This T cell receptor beta chain was sequenced in a study of cytomegalovirus exposure and HLA in healthy donors. In this sample, this clone turned up a few times. The CDR3 covers 16 residues. With 9 bases clipped from V and 2 bases from J, the junction kept 11 bases outside the gene matches. Germline CDR1 and CDR2: LNHDA and SQIVND (reference sequence). The PCR was carried out with 60 Vbeta primers and 13 Jbeta primers. Sequencing was performed with immunoSEQ multiplex PCR; in TCRdb, only in-frame clones are kept and a portion is missing. Of around 39,000 clones listed, about 80% are singletons. Sequenced input: PBMCs. This clonotype originated in a young man in good health and CMV-seronegative. The chain joins TRBV19 to TRBJ2-1; 9 positions agree with TRBD2. The CDR3 DNA sequence: TGTGCCAGCGCACGCGGGAGGGAATTCACCTACAATGAGCAGTTCTTC. Protein sequence: CASARGREFTYNEQFF.